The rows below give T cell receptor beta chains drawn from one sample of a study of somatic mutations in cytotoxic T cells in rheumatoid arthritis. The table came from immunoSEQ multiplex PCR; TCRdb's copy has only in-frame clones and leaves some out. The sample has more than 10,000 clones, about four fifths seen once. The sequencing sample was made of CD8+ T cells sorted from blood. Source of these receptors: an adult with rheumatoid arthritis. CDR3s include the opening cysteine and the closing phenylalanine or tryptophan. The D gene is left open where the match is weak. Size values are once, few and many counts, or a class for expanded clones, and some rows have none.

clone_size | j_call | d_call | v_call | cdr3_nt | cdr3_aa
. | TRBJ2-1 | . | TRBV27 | TGTGCCAGCAGTTTATCCCCCCTATACAATGAGCAGTTCTTC | CASSLSPLYNEQFF
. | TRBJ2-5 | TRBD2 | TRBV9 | TGTGCCAGCAGCGCCGGGGGAGGGGAGACCCAGTACTTC | CASSAGGGETQYF
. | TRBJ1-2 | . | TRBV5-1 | TGCGCCAGCAGCTTGGAATGGCAGGGCTATGGCTACACCTTC | CASSLEWQGYGYTF
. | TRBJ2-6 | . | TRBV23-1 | TGCGCCAGCAGTCCAAAGCTGACGCCGGGGGCCAACGTCCTGACTTTC | CASSPKLTPGANVLTF
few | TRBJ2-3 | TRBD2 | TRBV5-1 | TGCGCCAGCAGCTGGAGCGGGACCCCCGATACGCAGTATTTT | CASSWSGTPDTQYF
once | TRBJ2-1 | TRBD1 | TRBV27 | TGTGCCAGCAGCGAGGGACAGCAAGCCACCTTCAATGAGCAGTTCTTC | CASSEGQQATFNEQFF
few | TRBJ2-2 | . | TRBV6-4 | TGTGCCAGCAGTGTCGACCCACGAGGAACCGGGGAGCTGTTTTTT | CASSVDPRGTGELFF
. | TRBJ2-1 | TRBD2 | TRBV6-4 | TGTGCCAGCAGTGACTCGCCGACTAGCGGGGGTGAGCAGTTCTTC | CASSDSPTSGGEQFF
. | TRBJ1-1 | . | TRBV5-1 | TGCGCCAGCAGCTTGTGGGACCAGAACACTGAAGCTTTCTTT | CASSLWDQNTEAFF
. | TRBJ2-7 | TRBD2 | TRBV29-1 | TGCAGCGTCCGAGGGACTAGCGGGAGGGATACCTACGAGCAGTACTTC | CSVRGTSGRDTYEQYF
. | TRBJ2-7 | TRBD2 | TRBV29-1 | TGCAGCGCATCACCCGGGACTAGCGGGAGGATGTGGGAGCAGTACTTC | CSASPGTSGRMWEQYF
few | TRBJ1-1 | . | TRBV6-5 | TGTGCCAGCAGTTGGTCGGGGTCGAACACTGAAGCTTTCTTT | CASSWSGSNTEAFF
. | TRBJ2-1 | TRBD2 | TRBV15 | TGTGCCACCAGCAGAGGGACTAGCGGGGACTACAATGAGCAGTTCTTC | CATSRGTSGDYNEQFF
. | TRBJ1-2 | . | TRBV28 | TGTGCCAGCAGCCAGACAGGACAACCCCTTAACTATGGCTACACCTTC | CASSQTGQPLNYGYTF
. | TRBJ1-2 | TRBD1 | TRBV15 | TGTGCCACCAGCAGAGATCCCAGGGGGGCCGGCGGCTACACCTTC | CATSRDPRGAGGYTF
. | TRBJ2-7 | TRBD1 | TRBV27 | TGTGCCAGCAGTACGACAGGGGCGGCCTACGAGCAGTACTTC | CASSTTGAAYEQYF
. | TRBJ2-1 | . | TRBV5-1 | TGCGCCAGCAGCTTGTTGCTGAACAATGAGCAGTTCTTC | CASSLLLNNEQFF
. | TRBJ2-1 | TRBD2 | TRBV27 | TGTGCCAGCAGTCCCCGGGCACTAGCGGTACTCCTAGGGGACAATGAGCAGTTCTTC | CASSPRALAVLLGDNEQFF
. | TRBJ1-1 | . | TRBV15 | TGTGCCACCAGCAGCGGAAGATCCAATGAAGCTTTCTTT | CATSSGRSNEAFF
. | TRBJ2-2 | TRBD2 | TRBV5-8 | TGTGCCAGCAGCATGGTGGGAGGGGACAACACCGGGGAGCTGTTTTTT | CASSMVGGDNTGELFF
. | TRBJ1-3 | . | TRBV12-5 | TGTGCTAGTGGCTCGAAACGGTCCACCATATATTTT | CASGSKRSTIYF
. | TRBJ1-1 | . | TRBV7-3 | TGTGCCAGCAGCTTAGTCTTACAGGGAGATACTGAAGCTTTCTTT | CASSLVLQGDTEAFF
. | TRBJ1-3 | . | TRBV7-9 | TGTGCCAGCAGCTTAGAGAGCTCTGGAAACACCATATATTTT | CASSLESSGNTIYF
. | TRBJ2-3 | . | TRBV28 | TGTGCCAGCTCCGCCAGAGGAGATACGCAGTATTTT | CASSARGDTQYF
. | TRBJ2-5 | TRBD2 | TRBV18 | TGTGCCAGCTCACCAGATACTAGCGGGCGACAAGAGACCCAGTACTTC | CASSPDTSGRQETQYF
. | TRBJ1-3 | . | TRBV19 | TGTGCCAGTAACAATATGCGAGTTGTCGGAAACACCATATATTTT | CASNNMRVVGNTIYF
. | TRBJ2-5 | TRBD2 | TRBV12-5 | TGTGCTAGTGGTTTGTGGTTCGAGTGGGACTATGGAGAGACCCAGTACTTC | CASGLWFEWDYGETQYF
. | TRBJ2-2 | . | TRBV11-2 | TGTGCCAGCAGCTTAGTTCTCACCGGGGAGCTGTTTTTT | CASSLVLTGELFF
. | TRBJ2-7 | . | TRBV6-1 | TGTGCCAGCAGCGGTAGCGGCGTCTCCTACGAGCAGTACTTC | CASSGSGVSYEQYF
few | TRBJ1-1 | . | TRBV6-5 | TGTGCCAGCAGTTACTCGACGGATAACACTGAAGCTTTCTTT | CASSYSTDNTEAFF
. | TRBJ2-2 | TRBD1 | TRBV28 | TGTGCCAGCAGTTTAAGGGGGCAAGGAGGGGAGCTGTTTTTT | CASSLRGQGGELFF
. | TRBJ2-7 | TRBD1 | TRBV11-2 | TGTGCCAGCAGCTTCGATTGGACAGGGGGCGGCGAGCAGTACTTC | CASSFDWTGGGEQYF
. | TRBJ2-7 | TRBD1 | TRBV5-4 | TGTGCCAGCCAACGACAGGGGGCGCCGGAGCAGTACTTC | CASQRQGAPEQYF
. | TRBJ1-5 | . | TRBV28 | TGTGCCAGCAGTTTACTGGGCAATCAGCCCCAGCATTTT | CASSLLGNQPQHF
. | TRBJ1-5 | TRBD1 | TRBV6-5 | TGTGCCAGCAGTTCCCAGGGGGCTCGGCAGCCCCAGCATTTT | CASSSQGARQPQHF
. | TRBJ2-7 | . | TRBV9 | TGTGCCAGCAGCGTAGGCGGGGTGGCCTACGAGCAGTACTTC | CASSVGGVAYEQYF
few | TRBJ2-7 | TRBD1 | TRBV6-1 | TGTGCCAGCGTCTTCGGGACAGGGGGTTACGAGCAGTACTTC | CASVFGTGGYEQYF
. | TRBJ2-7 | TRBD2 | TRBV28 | TGTGCCAGCAGTTTATCGCTAGCGGGAGGTGTCTACGAGCAGTACTTC | CASSLSLAGGVYEQYF
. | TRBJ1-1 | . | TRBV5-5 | TGTGCCAGCAGCTTGGTAAGGGAAGCTTTCTTT | CASSLVREAFF
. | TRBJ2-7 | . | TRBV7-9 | TGTGCCAGCAGCTTAACCGGAAGCTCCTACGAGCAGTACTTC | CASSLTGSSYEQYF
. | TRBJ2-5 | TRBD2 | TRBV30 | TGTGCCTGGAGTCCCGGAAACAGACTAGCGGAACAAGAGACCCAGTACTTC | CAWSPGNRLAEQETQYF
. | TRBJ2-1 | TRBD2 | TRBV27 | TGTGCCAGCAGTTCACGGACTAGCGGGGGGCCTACGGCGAATGAGCAGTTCTTC | CASSSRTSGGPTANEQFF
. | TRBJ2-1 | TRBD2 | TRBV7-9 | TGTGCCAGCAGCTTAGGACTCTACGGGGGGGGTTTAGAGCAGTTCTTC | CASSLGLYGGGLEQFF
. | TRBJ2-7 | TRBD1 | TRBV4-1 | TGCGCCAGCAGCCCCCGACAGGGAGCCTACGAGCAGTACTTC | CASSPRQGAYEQYF
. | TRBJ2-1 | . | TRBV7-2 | TGTGCCAGCAGCTTAAGTTTGAATGAGCAGTTCTTC | CASSLSLNEQFF
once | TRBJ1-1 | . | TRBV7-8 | TGTGCCAGCAGCTTAGATGACACTGAAGCTTTCTTT | CASSLDDTEAFF
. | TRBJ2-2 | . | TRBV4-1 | TGCGCCAGCAGCCAAGTCTCAGGGCTCGGGGAGCTGTTTTTT | CASSQVSGLGELFF
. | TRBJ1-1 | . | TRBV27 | TGTGCCAGCAGTTATACGGGTATGATCGGTGAAGCTTTCTTT | CASSYTGMIGEAFF
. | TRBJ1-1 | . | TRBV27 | TGTGCCAGCAGTTTCGGGGCGGACACTGAAGCTTTCTTT | CASSFGADTEAFF
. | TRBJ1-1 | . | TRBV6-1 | TGTGCCAGCAGGGGATCCAGGGGGAACACTGAAGCTTTCTTT | CASRGSRGNTEAFF
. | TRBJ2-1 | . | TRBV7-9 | TGTGCCAGCAGCTTAGCCTCGACAGAGGTCTCCAATGAGCAGTTCTTC | CASSLASTEVSNEQFF
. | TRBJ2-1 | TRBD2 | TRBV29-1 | TGCAGCGTTGGCACCGGGACTAGTTCTAACAATGAGCAGTTCTTC | CSVGTGTSSNNEQFF